What follows are 10 T cell receptor beta chains derived from one specimen sequenced in a study of cytomegalovirus exposure and HLA in healthy donors. PCR was performed using 60 Vbeta and 13 Jbeta primers. Assay: immunoSEQ multiplex PCR; the TCRdb copy retains only in-frame clones and omits some. The top ten clones hold roughly 2.5% of a sample with more than 80,000 clones, 60% to 80% of them seen once. The specimen was PBMCs. These TCRs come from a middle-aged man in good health and CMV-seronegative.

Written as DNA, the CDR3 is TGCGCCAGCAGCCAAGAGACCCCTGATCGGGGATTCTACGAGCAGTACTTC. As protein: CASSQETPDRGFYEQYF. The chain combines TRBV4-1 with TRBJ2-7, with D possibly matching TRBD2 (5 bases). The V end lost 0 bases, the J end lost 3 bases, and 18 bases lay between the germline ends. This CDR3 comprises 17 residues. Germline CDR1 reads MGHRA; CDR2 reads YSYEKL.

The chain carries TRBV5-1 and TRBJ1-5, with 7 bases aligning to TRBD1. CDR1 is SGHRS, CDR2 YFSETQ, per germline. This CDR3 region has 15 residues. With V trimmed by 4 bases and J by 1 base, 5 bases remained unmatched. The CDR3 DNA reads as TGCGCCAGCAGCACGTCAGGGGGAAGCAATCAGCCCCAGCATTTT. Translating gives CASSTSGGSNQPQHF.

The chain joins TRBV5-1 to TRBJ2-5; 11 bases agree with TRBD2. V lost 7 bases and J lost 5; bases outside the gene matches: 10. Germline V gene data show CDR1 as SGHRS and CDR2 as YFSETQ. The CDR3 has 15 residues. CDR3 nucleotides: TGCGCCAGCCGACTAGCGGGGATCTCTGAGGAGACCCAGTACTTC. Translated, it gives CASRLAGISEETQYF.

The rearrangement links TRBV13 to TRBJ2-5, with 14 bases that match TRBD2. Trimming cost V 3 bases and J 5 bases; bases outside gene matches: 2. The CDR3 totals 15 residues. The germline gives CDR1 PRHDT, CDR2 FYEKMQ (reference sequence). The CDR3 loop is CASSFRTSGGETQYF. CDR3 DNA sequence: TGTGCCAGCAGCTTCCGGACTAGCGGGGGGGAGACCCAGTACTTC.

The rearrangement joins TRBV14 to TRBJ2-1, with unresolved D. CDR1 and CDR2 from the germline V gene are SGHDN and FVKESK. Between the trimmed V and J ends, which lost 4 bases and 6 bases, there was a span of 7 bases. CDR3 length: 12 amino acids. The CDR3 coding sequence is TGTGCCAGCAGCCCGGCTAGCAATGAGCAGTTCTTC. Protein product: CASSPASNEQFF.

The chain links TRBV7-2 to TRBJ2-5; unclear D gene. The CDR3 has 13 residues. Germline V gives CDR1 SGHTA, CDR2 FQGNSA. V lost 0 bases to trimming and J lost 5 bases, with 7 bases between them. For the CDR3, the DNA is TGTGCCAGCAGCTTAGCCCCTCCGGAGACCCAGTACTTC. Translation gives CASSLAPPETQYF.

This chain's CDR3 is CASSLDGGRSNEKLFF. CDR3 DNA: TGCGCCAGCAGCTTGGACGGGGGGCGGTCTAATGAAAAACTGTTTTTT. This rearrangement joins TRBV5-1 to TRBJ1-4; maybe TRBD1 (6 bases). The germline V gene encodes CDR1 SGHRS and CDR2 YFSETQ. Deletions cut 0 bases from V and 3 bases from J, with 12 bases between. This CDR3 has 16 amino acids.

This chain links TRBV2 with TRBJ2-1; D remains ambiguous. The ends were cut back, 0 bases at V and 3 bases at J, with 6 bases in the middle. Germline V gene lookup returns CDR1 SNHLY and CDR2 FYNNEI. This CDR3 contains 14 residues. The CDR3 DNA sequence: TGTGCCAGCAGTGAAGCCGCAGGCTACAATGAGCAGTTCTTC. This encodes CASSEAAGYNEQFF.

V gene TRBV28 combines with J gene TRBJ1-4; the match to TRBD1 covers 7 bases. Trimming removed 6 bases from V and 8 bases from J; junction bases left unmatched: 6. This CDR3 contains 13 residues. The germline CDR1 and CDR2 sequences are MDHEN and SYDVKM. The CDR3 loop is CASRTGLLEKLFF. CDR3 bases: TGTGCCAGCAGGACAGGGCTTTTAGAAAAACTGTTTTTT.

The rearrangement joins TRBV7-8 to TRBJ2-2, with D tentatively TRBD2 (6 bases). V dropped 5 bases and J dropped 0 bases, with 13 bases sitting between them. In germline, CDR1 is SGHVS, CDR2 FQNEAQ. The CDR3 is 16 residues long. CDR3 sequence (DNA): TGTGCCAGCAGCCAGGCGGAGGGTGCGAACACCGGGGAGCTGTTTTTT. Translated, it gives CASSQAEGANTGELFF.